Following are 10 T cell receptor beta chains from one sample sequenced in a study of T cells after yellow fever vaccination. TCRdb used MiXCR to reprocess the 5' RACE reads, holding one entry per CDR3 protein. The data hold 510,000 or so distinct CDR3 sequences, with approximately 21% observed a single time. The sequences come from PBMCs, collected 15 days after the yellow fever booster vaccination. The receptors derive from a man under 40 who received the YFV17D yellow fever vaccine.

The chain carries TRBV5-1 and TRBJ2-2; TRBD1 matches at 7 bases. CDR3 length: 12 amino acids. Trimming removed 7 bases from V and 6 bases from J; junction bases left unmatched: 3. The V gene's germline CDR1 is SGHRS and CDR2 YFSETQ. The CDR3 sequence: CASGTDAGELFF. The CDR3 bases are TGCGCCAGCGGGACAGACGCCGGGGAGCTGTTTTTT.

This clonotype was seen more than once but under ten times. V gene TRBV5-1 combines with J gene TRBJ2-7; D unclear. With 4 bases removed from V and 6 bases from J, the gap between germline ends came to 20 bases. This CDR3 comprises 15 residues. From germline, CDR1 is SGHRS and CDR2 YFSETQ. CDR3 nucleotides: TGCGCCAGCAGCCCCCAGAGCCGAAGGGCCTCCGAGCAGTACTTC. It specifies CASSPQSRRASEQYF.

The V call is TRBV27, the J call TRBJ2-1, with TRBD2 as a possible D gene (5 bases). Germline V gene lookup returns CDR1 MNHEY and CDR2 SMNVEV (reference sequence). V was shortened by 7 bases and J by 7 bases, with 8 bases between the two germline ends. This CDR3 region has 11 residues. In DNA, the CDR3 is TGTGCCAGCAAGATAGCGAATGAGCAGTTCTTC. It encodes CASKIANEQFF.

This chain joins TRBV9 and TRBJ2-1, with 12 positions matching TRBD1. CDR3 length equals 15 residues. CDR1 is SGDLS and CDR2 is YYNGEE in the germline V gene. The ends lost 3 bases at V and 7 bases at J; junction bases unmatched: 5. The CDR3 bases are TGTGCCAGCAGCGGGGGACAGGGGGCTTGGAATGAGCAGTTCTTC. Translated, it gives CASSGGQGAWNEQFF.

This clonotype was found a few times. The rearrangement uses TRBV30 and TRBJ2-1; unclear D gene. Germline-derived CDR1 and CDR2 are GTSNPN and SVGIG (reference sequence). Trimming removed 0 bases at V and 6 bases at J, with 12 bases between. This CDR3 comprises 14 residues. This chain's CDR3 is CAWSVRLLGNEQFF. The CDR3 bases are TGTGCCTGGAGTGTACGACTGCTAGGCAATGAGCAGTTCTTC. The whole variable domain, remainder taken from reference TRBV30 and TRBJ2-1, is SQTIHQWPATLVQPVGSPLSLECTVEGTSNPNLYWYRQAAGRGLQLLFYSVGIGQISSEVPQNLSASRPQDRQFILSSKKLLLSDSGFYLCAWSVRLLGNEQFFGPGTRLTVL.

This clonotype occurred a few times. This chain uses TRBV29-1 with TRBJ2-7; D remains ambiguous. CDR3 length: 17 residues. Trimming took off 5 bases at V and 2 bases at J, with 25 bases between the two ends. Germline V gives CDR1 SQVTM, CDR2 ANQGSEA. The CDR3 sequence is CSVSYRAHGRSPYEQYF. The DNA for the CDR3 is TGCAGCGTTTCATACCGGGCGCACGGGCGGTCGCCCTACGAGCAGTACTTC.

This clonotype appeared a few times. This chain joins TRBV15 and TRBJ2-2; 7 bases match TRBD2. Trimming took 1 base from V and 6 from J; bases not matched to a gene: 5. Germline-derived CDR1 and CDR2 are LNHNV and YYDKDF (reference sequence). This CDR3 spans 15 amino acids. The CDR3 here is CATSRASGGAGELFF. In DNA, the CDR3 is TGTGCCACCAGCAGAGCTTCGGGAGGAGCCGGGGAGCTGTTTTTT. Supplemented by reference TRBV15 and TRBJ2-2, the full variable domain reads DAMVIQNPRYQVTQFGKPVTLSCSQTLNHNVMYWYQQKSSQAPKLLFHYYDKDFNNEADTPDNFQSRRPNTSFCFLDIRSPGLGDTAMYLCATSRASGGAGELFFGEGSRLTVL.

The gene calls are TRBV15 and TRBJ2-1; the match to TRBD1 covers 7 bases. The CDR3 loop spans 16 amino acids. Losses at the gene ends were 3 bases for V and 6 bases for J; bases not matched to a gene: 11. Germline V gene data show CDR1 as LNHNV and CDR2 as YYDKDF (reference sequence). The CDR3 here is CATSSNRGRISNEQFF. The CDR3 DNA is TGTGCCACCAGCAGTAACAGGGGCCGCATAAGCAATGAGCAGTTCTTC.

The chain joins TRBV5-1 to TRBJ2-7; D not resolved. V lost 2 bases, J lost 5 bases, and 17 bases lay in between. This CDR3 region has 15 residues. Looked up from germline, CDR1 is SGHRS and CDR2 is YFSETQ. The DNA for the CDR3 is TGCGCCAGCAGCTTAACCACAGCGACGAGCGACGAGCAGTACTTC. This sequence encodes CASSLTTATSDEQYF. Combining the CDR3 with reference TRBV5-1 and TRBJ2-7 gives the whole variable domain KAGVTQTPRYLIKTRGQQVTLSCSPISGHRSVSWYQQTPGQGLQFLFEYFSETQRNKGNFPGRFSGRQFSNSRSEMNVSTLELGDSALYLCASSLTTATSDEQYFGPGTRLTVT.

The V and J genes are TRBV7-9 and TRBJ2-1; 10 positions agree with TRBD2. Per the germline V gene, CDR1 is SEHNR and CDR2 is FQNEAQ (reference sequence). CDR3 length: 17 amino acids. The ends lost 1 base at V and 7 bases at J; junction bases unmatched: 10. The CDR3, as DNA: TGTGCCAGCAGCTTAGGATATACCGGGACTAGCGCTAATGAGCAGTTCTTC. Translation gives CASSLGYTGTSANEQFF.